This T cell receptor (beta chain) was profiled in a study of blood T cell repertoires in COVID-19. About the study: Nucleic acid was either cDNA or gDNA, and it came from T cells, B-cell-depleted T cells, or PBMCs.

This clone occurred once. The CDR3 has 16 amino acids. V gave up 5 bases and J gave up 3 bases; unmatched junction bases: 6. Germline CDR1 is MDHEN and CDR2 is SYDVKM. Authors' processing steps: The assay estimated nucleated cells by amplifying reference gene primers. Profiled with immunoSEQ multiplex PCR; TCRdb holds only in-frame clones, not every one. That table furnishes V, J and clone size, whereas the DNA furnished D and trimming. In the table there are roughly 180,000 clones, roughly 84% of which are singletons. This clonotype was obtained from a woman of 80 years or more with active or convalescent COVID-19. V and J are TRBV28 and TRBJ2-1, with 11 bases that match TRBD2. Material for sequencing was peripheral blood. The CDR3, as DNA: TGTGCCAGCAGTAACTTACTAGCGGGAGTCTACAATGAGCAGTTCTTC. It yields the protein CASSNLLAGVYNEQFF.